The rows below give T cell receptor beta chains drawn from one sample of a study of blood T cells in healthy people across ages. MiXCR, applied by TCRdb to the 5' RACE reads, yields one record per CDR3 protein. The sample holds roughly 2 million distinct CDR3 sequences, around half seen once. Sequencing was performed on blood. These receptor sequences come from a woman aged 40 to 50 in good health. The CDR3 runs from the conserved cysteine through the conserved F or W. A D gene is named only where the DNA matches it firmly. The size of a clone is reported for some rows only, either as once, few or many, or as a class for expanded clones.

TRBJ1-5 | TRBV15 | few | NA | CATSRDRGSNQPQHF | TGTGCCACCAGCAGAGATCGAGGGAGCAATCAGCCCCAGCATTTT
TRBJ1-1 | TRBV20-1 | NA | NA | CSLGNLMNTEAFF | TGCAGTCTCGGGAACCTAATGAACACTGAAGCTTTCTTT
TRBJ2-5 | TRBV7-2 | NA | NA | CASSSRPPNNEQYF | TGTGCCAGCAGCTCCAGGCCGCCCAACAATGAGCAGTACTTC
TRBJ2-5 | TRBV24-1 | once | TRBD2 | CATSGKGAGGQKETQYF | TGTGCCACCAGTGGAAAGGGCGCGGGGGGCCAAAAAGAGACCCAGTACTTC
TRBJ2-5 | TRBV15 | NA | NA | CATSTDRNSETQYF | TGTGCCACCAGCACCGACAGGAACAGCGAGACCCAGTACTTC
TRBJ1-2 | TRBV9 | few | NA | CASSVVSSGAGYYGYTF | TGTGCCAGCAGCGTAGTTTCCTCGGGAGCAGGGTACTATGGCTACACCTTC
TRBJ1-6 | TRBV5-1 | NA | NA | CASSQNPGVNSPLHF | TGCGCCAGCAGCCAAAATCCGGGAGTTAATTCACCCCTCCACTTT
TRBJ1-5 | TRBV7-4 | few | TRBD1 | CASSFRGRVSNQPQHF | TGTGCCAGCAGCTTCAGGGGGCGGGTAAGCAATCAGCCCCAGCATTTT
TRBJ2-7 | TRBV27 | NA | NA | CAGVCDSHEQYF | TGTGCCGGGGTATGTGACTCTCACGAGCAGTACTTC
TRBJ2-1 | TRBV6-4 | NA | NA | CASSDSIGPYNEQFF | TGTGCCAGCAGTGACTCGATAGGACCTTACAATGAGCAGTTCTTC
TRBJ2-1 | TRBV4-3 | NA | NA | CASSQDWRGDERFF | TGCGCCAGCAGCCAAGATTGGAGAGGGGATGAGCGGTTCTTC
TRBJ2-7 | TRBV27 | few | NA | CASSSGLLSSDYEQYF | TGTGCCAGCAGTTCCGGCCTCCTGTCATCGGACTACGAGCAGTACTTC
TRBJ2-1 | TRBV20-1 | NA | NA | CSALWGRAKFF | TGCAGTGCCCTATGGGGCAGGGCCAAGTTCTTC
TRBJ2-7 | TRBV7-2 | few | NA | CASSPATGSPQYF | TGTGCCAGCAGCCCGGCAACTGGGTCTCCTCAGTACTTC
TRBJ2-1 | TRBV20-1 | NA | NA | CSARGLAPLPYNEQFF | TGCAGTGCTAGAGGGTTGGCGCCCCTTCCTTACAATGAGCAGTTCTTC
TRBJ1-6 | TRBV5-1 | NA | TRBD1 | CASSGDRGTPPLHF | TGCGCCAGCAGCGGCGACAGGGGTACGCCACCCCTCCACTTT
TRBJ2-3 | TRBV12-5 | NA | NA | CASGLGSYGDTDTQYF | TGTGCTAGTGGTCTCGGATCCTACGGAGACACAGATACGCAGTATTTT
TRBJ2-1 | TRBV29-1 | NA | NA | CSVGQGGNEQFF | TGCAGCGTTGGACAGGGAGGGAATGAGCAGTTCTTC
TRBJ2-4 | TRBV11-2 | few | NA | CASSPLGGGAGIQYF | TGTGCCAGCAGCCCCCTCGGGGGTGGGGCCGGCATTCAGTACTTC
TRBJ1-2 | TRBV2 | few | NA | CASRPEQGWNYGYTF | TGTGCCAGCAGACCCGAACAGGGCTGGAACTATGGCTACACCTTC
TRBJ2-7 | TRBV7-2 | NA | NA | CASSLWPNYEQYF | TGTGCCAGCAGCTTATGGCCGAACTACGAGCAGTACTTC
TRBJ2-3 | TRBV3-1 | NA | NA | CASSFREKRADTQYF | TGTGCCAGCAGCTTCCGGGAGAAGCGGGCAGATACGCAGTATTTT
TRBJ1-5 | TRBV12-3/TRBV12-4 | few | TRBD1 | CASSLETGSQPQHF | TGTGCCAGCAGTTTAGAGACAGGGAGTCAGCCCCAGCATTTT
TRBJ2-3 | TRBV3-1 | once | TRBD2 | CASSNPGRGATDTQYF | TGTGCCAGCAGCAACCCCGGGAGGGGGGCCACAGATACGCAGTATTTT
TRBJ2-5 | TRBV3-1 | few | NA | CASSQVVGGLQETQYF | TGTGCCAGCAGCCAAGTTGTGGGGGGTCTCCAAGAGACCCAGTACTTC
TRBJ2-7 | TRBV7-2 | NA | NA | CASSWGRLSYNEQYF | TGTGCCAGCAGCTGGGGACGGCTCTCCTACAATGAGCAGTACTTC
TRBJ1-6 | TRBV2 | NA | TRBD1 | CASGPTGSGSPLHF | TGTGCCAGCGGCCCGACAGGGAGTGGTTCACCCCTCCACTTT
TRBJ2-1 | TRBV24-1 | NA | NA | CATAQGGEQFF | TGTGCCACCGCGCAGGGTGGCGAGCAGTTCTTC
TRBJ2-1 | TRBV6-5 | few | TRBD2 | CASSTVAGGVDEQFF | TGTGCCAGCAGTACCGTAGCGGGGGGGGTAGATGAGCAGTTCTTC
TRBJ1-2 | TRBV7-6 | few | NA | CASSLGFGVHGYTF | TGTGCCAGCAGCTTAGGTTTTGGGGTCCACGGCTACACCTTC
TRBJ1-2 | TRBV9 | few | NA | CASSSSGTYGYTF | TGTGCCAGCAGCAGTTCCGGGACCTATGGCTACACCTTC
TRBJ1-2 | TRBV12-3/TRBV12-4 | NA | NA | CAGTLFVGGIIANYGYTF | TGTGCCGGCACCCTATTTGTAGGGGGGATAATAGCTAACTATGGCTACACCTTC
TRBJ2-1 | TRBV29-1 | few | TRBD1 | CSANGDRAINEQFF | TGCAGCGCAAATGGTGACAGGGCGATCAATGAGCAGTTCTTC
TRBJ1-2 | TRBV20-1 | few | NA | CSATRGVGEYGYTF | TGCAGTGCTACACGGGGGGTGGGGGAGTATGGCTACACCTTC
TRBJ2-5 | TRBV12-3/TRBV12-4 | few | TRBD2 | CASSLRLAGAPRYQETQYF | TGTGCCAGCAGTTTACGGCTAGCGGGGGCGCCCAGGTACCAAGAGACCCAGTACTTC
TRBJ2-5 | TRBV29-1 | NA | NA | CSVEPQGRIYNEQYF | TGCAGCGTTGAGCCCCAGGGGAGGATTTACAATGAGCAGTACTTC
TRBJ2-7 | TRBV12-3/TRBV12-4 | few | TRBD1 | CASSLGGTAYNEQYF | TGTGCCAGCAGTTTAGGGGGGACAGCCTACAATGAGCAGTACTTC
TRBJ2-7 | TRBV27 | few | NA | CASSPLRPNEQYF | TGTGCCAGCAGTCCCCTCCGTCCTAACGAGCAGTACTTC
TRBJ2-5 | TRBV12-3/TRBV12-4 | NA | NA | CATVRARGETQYF | TGTGCCACCGTAAGGGCTCGGGGAGAGACCCAGTACTTC
TRBJ1-6 | TRBV7-9 | few | NA | CASSPDGEDSPLHF | TGTGCCAGCAGCCCTGATGGGGAGGATTCACCCCTCCACTTT
TRBJ2-5 | TRBV7-2 | NA | NA | CASSLVTASEAQYF | TGTGCCAGCAGCTTAGTAACGGCCTCCGAGGCCCAGTACTTC
TRBJ2-3 | TRBV11-2 | NA | NA | CASSRGQLTDTQYF | TGTGCCAGCAGCCGTGGACAGCTCACAGATACGCAGTATTTT
TRBJ2-5 | TRBV6-1 | NA | TRBD1 | CASSESQGAVETQYF | TGTGCCAGCAGTGAAAGTCAGGGGGCTGTAGAGACCCAGTACTTC
TRBJ2-3 | TRBV18 | NA | NA | CASSPSYRETDTQYF | TGTGCCAGCTCACCATCCTACAGGGAGACAGATACGCAGTATTTT
TRBJ2-3 | TRBV4-3 | NA | TRBD2 | CASSQPSGVGYSTDTQYF | TGCGCCAGCAGCCAACCTAGCGGGGTTGGGTATAGTACAGATACGCAGTATTTT
TRBJ2-6 | TRBV5-1 | NA | NA | CATRGEQTGANVLTF | TGCGCCACCAGAGGGGAGCAAACTGGGGCCAACGTCCTGACTTTC
TRBJ2-6 | TRBV5-1 | NA | NA | CASGGGLSHSGANVLTF | TGCGCCAGCGGAGGGGGCCTTTCCCACTCTGGGGCCAACGTCCTGACTTTC
TRBJ1-5 | TRBV5-1 | NA | NA | CASRPDDSYNQPQHF | TGCGCCAGCAGGCCCGATGACAGTTACAATCAGCCCCAGCATTTT
TRBJ2-1 | TRBV20-1 | NA | NA | CSAANAGNNEQFF | TGCAGTGCTGCCAATGCGGGGAACAATGAGCAGTTCTTC
TRBJ2-1 | TRBV29-1 | NA | NA | CSTISGTINEQFF | TGCAGCACAATCTCCGGGACGATTAATGAGCAGTTCTTC
TRBJ2-5 | TRBV6-2/TRBV6-3 | NA | NA | CASSYGGLKQETQYF | TGTGCCAGCAGTTACGGGGGGCTGAAACAAGAGACCCAGTACTTC
TRBJ2-5 | TRBV20-1 | NA | NA | CSADPGINSKETQYF | TGCAGTGCTGATCCCGGGATTAATTCGAAAGAGACCCAGTACTTC
TRBJ2-5 | TRBV12-3/TRBV12-4 | NA | NA | CASRQEGAQETQYF | TGTGCCAGCAGGCAGGAGGGGGCTCAAGAGACCCAGTACTTC
TRBJ1-5 | TRBV10-3 | few | NA | CAPGSGSNQPQHF | TGTGCCCCCGGTTCGGGAAGCAATCAGCCCCAGCATTTT
TRBJ2-3 | TRBV7-2 | few | TRBD1 | CASSRQGGLSTDTQYF | TGTGCCAGCAGCCGGCAAGGGGGCCTGTCCACAGATACGCAGTATTTT
TRBJ1-1 | TRBV27 | NA | NA | CASSPGVFNTEAFF | TGTGCCAGCAGTCCAGGGGTTTTTAACACTGAAGCTTTCTTT
TRBJ1-2 | TRBV20-1 | NA | NA | CSAPPQGPKGYTF | TGTAGTGCCCCCCCGCAGGGGCCGAAGGGCTACACCTTC
TRBJ2-5 | TRBV9 | NA | NA | CASSYSDPGGGALETQYF | TGTGCCAGCAGCTATTCGGACCCTGGTGGAGGGGCGTTGGAGACCCAGTACTTC
TRBJ2-1 | TRBV9 | NA | NA | CASSVVWDNEQFF | TGTGCCAGCAGCGTAGTGTGGGACAATGAGCAGTTCTTC